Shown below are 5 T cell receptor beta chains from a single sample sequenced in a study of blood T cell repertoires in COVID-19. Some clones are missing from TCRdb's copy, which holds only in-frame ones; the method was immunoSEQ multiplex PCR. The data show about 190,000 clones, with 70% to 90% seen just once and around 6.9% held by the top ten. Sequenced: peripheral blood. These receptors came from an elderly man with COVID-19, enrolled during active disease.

In DNA form, the CDR3 reads TGTGCCAGCAGCTTATATAAGAGGAGAGGCACAGATACGCAGTATTTT. This sequence encodes CASSLYKRRGTDTQYF. The chain carries TRBV7-3 and TRBJ2-3; D not certain. This CDR3 comprises 16 residues. Trimming pared 2 bases from V and 1 base from J, leaving 13 bases between. Germline CDR1 SGHTA, CDR2 FQGTGA.

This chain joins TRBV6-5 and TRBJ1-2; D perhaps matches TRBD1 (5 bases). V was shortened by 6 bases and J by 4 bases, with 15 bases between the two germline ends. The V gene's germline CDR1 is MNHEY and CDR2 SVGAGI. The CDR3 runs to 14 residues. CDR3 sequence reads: CASSAGPGTYGYTF. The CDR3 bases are TGTGCCAGCAGCGCGGGGCCCGGAACCTATGGCTACACCTTC.

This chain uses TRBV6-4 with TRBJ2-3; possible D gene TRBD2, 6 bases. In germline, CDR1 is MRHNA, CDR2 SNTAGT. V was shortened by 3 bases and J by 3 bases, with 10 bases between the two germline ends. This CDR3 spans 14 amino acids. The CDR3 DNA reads TGTGCCAGCAGTGAGGTGGGGGGAACAGATACGCAGTATTTT. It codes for CASSEVGGTDTQYF.

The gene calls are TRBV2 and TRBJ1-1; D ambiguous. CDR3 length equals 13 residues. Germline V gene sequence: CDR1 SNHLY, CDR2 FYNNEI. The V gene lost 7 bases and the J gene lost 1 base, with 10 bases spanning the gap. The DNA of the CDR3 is TGTGCCAGCACCGGAGGAAGGAACACTGAAGCTTTCTTT. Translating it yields CASTGGRNTEAFF.

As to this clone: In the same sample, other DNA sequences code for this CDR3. CDR3 in DNA: TGCGCCAGCAGCTTGGACTTAACAGGTGAAGCTTTCTTT. Translating it yields CASSLDLTGEAFF. This chain joins TRBV5-1 and TRBJ1-1, with D perhaps TRBD1 (5 bases). The CDR3 consists of 13 residues. Trimming stripped 0 bases from V and 7 bases from J, with 10 bases between. The germline gives CDR1 SGHRS, CDR2 YFSETQ.